Included here is one T cell receptor beta chain sequence, with context. PCR amplification relied on 60 Vbeta primers (plus 13 Jbeta primers). Generated by immunoSEQ multiplex PCR, the TCRdb table keeps only in-frame clones and is missing some. The sample gives fewer than 140,000 clones, approximately 70% of which show up once; roughly 0.79% is in the top ten. The source of the sample is a study of cytomegalovirus exposure and HLA in healthy donors. The sequencing sample was made of PBMCs. The sequence derives from a boy younger than 18 in good health and CMV-seronegative.

In DNA form, the CDR3 reads TGCGCCAGCAGCCACGCATCAGGGGGTAATGAAAAACTGTTTTTT. As protein: CASSHASGGNEKLFF. J is TRBJ1-4 and V is TRBV4-3; 7 bases match TRBD1. CDR3 length: 15 residues. Trimming took 3 bases from V and 4 from J; bases not matched to a gene: 5. Germline V gives CDR1 LGHNA, CDR2 YSLEER.